The source of this TCR beta chain is a study of blood T cell repertoires in COVID-19. The data were produced by immunoSEQ multiplex PCR, yet TCRdb's version contains in-frame clones alone and is incomplete. The table has about 270,000 clones, about 86% seen once. V gave up 5 bases and J gave up 6 bases, with 13 bases separating them. This CDR3 has 13 amino acids. CDR1 PRHDT and CDR2 FYEKMQ come from the germline V gene (reference sequence). V is TRBV13 and J is TRBJ1-2; D perhaps matches TRBD1 (5 bases). The sequence derives from a woman in her seventies with COVID-19, enrolled during active disease. Sequencing was done on a sample of peripheral blood. The CDR3 protein is CASSKGALDGYTF. In DNA form, the CDR3 reads TGTGCCAGCAGCAAAGGGGCGTTAGATGGCTACACCTTC.